This TCR beta chain was obtained from a study of T cells in women clearing cervical HPV infection. A word on this clone: The CDR3 end falls 3 residues outside the read, so it is completed with the germline J gene.

In germline, CDR1 is SQVTM, CDR2 ANQGSEA. V shed 4 bases and J shed 0 bases, with 3 bases lying between them. CDR3 length equals 11 residues. Clones were sequenced by immunoSEQ multiplex PCR, and TCRdb holds only the in-frame ones, with some missing. The specimen's table records 45,000 to 50,000 clones. Source material: blood buffy coat. The TCR originated in a woman between 18 and 69 years old with a cervical HPV16 infection that either progressed to CIN3+ or cleared (not recorded which). V usage is TRBV29-1 and J usage is TRBJ1-1; D remains ambiguous. CDR3 bases read: TGCAGCGTTGCAATGAACACTGAA. It is translated as CSVAMNTE. The complete CDR3 sequence is CSVAMNTEAFF.